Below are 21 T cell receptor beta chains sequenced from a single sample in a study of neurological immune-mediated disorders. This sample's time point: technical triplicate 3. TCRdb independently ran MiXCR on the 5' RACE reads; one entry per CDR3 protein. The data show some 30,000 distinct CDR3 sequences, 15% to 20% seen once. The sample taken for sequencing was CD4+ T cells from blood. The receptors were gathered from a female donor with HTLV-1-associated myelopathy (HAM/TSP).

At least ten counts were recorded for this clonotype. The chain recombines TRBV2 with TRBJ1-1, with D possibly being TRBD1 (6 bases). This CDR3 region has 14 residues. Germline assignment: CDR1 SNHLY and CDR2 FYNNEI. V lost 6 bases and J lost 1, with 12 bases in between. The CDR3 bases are TGTGCCAGCAGCAGACTGACAGGGAACACTGAAGCTTTCTTT. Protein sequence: CASSRLTGNTEAFF.

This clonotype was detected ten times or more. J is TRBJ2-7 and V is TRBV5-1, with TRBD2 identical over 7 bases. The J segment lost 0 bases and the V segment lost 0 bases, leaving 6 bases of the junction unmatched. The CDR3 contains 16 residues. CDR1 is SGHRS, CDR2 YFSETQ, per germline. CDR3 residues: CASSLDRASGSYEQYF. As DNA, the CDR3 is TGCGCCAGCAGCTTGGATCGGGCTAGCGGCTCCTACGAGCAGTACTTC.

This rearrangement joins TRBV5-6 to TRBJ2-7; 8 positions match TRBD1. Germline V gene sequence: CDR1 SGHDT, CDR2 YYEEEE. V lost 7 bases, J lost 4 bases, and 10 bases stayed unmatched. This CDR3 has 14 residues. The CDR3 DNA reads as TGTGCCAGCTTTACGACAGGGGTCCTTTACGAGCAGTACTTC. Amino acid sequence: CASFTTGVLYEQYF.

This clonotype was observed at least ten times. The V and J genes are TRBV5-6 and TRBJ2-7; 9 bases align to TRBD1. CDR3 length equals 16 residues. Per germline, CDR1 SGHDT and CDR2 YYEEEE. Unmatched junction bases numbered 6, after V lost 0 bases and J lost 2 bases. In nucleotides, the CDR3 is TGTGCCAGCAGCTTGGTTAGGGGACAGGGCACCTACGAGCAGTACTTC. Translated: CASSLVRGQGTYEQYF.

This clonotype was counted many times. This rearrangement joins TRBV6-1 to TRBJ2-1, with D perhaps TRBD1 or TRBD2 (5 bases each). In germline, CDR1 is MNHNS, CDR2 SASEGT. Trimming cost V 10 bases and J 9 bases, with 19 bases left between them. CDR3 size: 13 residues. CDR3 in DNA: TGTGCCACCCGGGACCCTTATGGGGGTGAGCAGTTCTTC. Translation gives CATRDPYGGEQFF.

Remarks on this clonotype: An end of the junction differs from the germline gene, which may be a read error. This chain's CDR3 is CASSPDLSGSNVLTF. The CDR3 DNA is TGTGCCAGCTCACCGGATCTCTCTGGGTCCAACGTCCTTACTTTC. The chain employs TRBV18 and TRBJ2-6, with no clear D. Germline lookup yields CDR1 KGHSH and CDR2 LQKENI. CDR3 length: 15 residues.

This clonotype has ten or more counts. The chain's CDR3 is CASSLGQTNSPLHF. The DNA for the CDR3 is TGTGCCAGCAGCTTGGGACAGACTAATTCACCCCTCCACTTT. This chain joins TRBV5-6 and TRBJ1-6; a possible D gene is TRBD1 (5 bases). Germline V gene lookup returns CDR1 SGHDT and CDR2 YYEEEE. There are 14 residues in the CDR3. The V end lost 0 bases, the J end lost 6 bases, and 7 bases lay between the germline ends.

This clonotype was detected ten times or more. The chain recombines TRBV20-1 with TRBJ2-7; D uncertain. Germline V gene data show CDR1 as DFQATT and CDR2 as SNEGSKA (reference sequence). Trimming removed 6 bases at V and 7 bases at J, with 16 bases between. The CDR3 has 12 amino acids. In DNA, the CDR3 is TGCAGTGCATCCGAGACCCCACGGGAGCAGTACTTC. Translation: CSASETPREQYF.

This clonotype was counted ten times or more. The CDR3 loop is CASSLGAANTEAFF. Written as DNA, the CDR3 is TGCGCCAGCAGCTTGGGGGCGGCGAACACTGAAGCTTTCTTT. The chain combines TRBV5-1 with TRBJ1-1; no clear D. The germline V gene has CDR1 SGHRS and CDR2 YFSETQ. Trimming removed 0 bases at V and 1 base at J, with 7 bases between. The CDR3 consists of 14 residues.

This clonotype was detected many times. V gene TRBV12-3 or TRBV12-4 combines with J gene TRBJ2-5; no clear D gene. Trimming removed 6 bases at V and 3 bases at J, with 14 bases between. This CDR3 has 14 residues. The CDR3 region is CASSRTKLKETQYF. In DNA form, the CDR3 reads TGTGCCAGCAGCCGAACTAAACTCAAAGAGACCCAGTACTTC.

The CDR3 DNA is TGTGCCAGCAGTCTTAGCGGGGGGGCGGCAGATACGCAGTATTTT. Translation: CASSLSGGAADTQYF. The V call is TRBV6-1, the J call TRBJ2-3; 11 bases match TRBD2. Per germline, CDR1 MNHNS and CDR2 SASEGT. The V segment lost 5 bases and the J segment 4 bases; nucleotides outside the gene matches: 5. The CDR3 extends over 15 amino acids.

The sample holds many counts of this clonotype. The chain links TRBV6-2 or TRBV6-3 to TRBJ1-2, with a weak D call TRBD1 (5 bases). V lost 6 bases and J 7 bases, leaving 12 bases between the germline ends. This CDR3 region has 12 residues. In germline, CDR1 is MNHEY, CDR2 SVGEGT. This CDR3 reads CASSHRTLGYTF. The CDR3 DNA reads TGTGCCAGCAGCCACAGGACCCTTGGCTACACCTTC.

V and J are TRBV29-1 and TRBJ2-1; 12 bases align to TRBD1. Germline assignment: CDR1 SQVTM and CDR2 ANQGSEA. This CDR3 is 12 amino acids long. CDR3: CGTGTGGGEQFF. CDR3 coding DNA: TGCGGTACGGGGACAGGGGGCGGGGAGCAGTTCTTC.

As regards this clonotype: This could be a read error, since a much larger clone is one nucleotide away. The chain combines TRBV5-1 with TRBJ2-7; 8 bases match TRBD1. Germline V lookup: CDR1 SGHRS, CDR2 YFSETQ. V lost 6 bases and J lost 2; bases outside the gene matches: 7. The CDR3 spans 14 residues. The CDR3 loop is CASNSRTGTYEQYF. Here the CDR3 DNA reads TGCGCCAGCAACTCAAGGACAGGGACCTACGAGCAGTACTTC.

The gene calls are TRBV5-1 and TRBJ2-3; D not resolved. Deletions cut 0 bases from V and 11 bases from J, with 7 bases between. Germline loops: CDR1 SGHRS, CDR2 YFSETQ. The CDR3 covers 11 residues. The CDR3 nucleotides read TGCGCCAGCAGCTTGGGAGAACTGCAGTATTTT. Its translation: CASSLGELQYF. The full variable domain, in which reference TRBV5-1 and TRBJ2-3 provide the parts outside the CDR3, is KAGVTQTPRYLIKTRGQQVTLSCSPISGHRSVSWYQQTPGQGLQFLFEYFSETQRNKGNFPGRFSGRQFSNSRSEMNVSTLELGDSALYLCASSLGELQYFGPGTRLTVL.

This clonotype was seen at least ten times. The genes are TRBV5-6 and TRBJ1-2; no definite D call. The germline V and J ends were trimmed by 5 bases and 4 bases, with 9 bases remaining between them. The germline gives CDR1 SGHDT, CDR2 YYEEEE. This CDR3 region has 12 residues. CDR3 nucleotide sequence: TGTGCCAGCAGTACGACGGGCTATGGCTACACCTTC. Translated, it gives CASSTTGYGYTF.

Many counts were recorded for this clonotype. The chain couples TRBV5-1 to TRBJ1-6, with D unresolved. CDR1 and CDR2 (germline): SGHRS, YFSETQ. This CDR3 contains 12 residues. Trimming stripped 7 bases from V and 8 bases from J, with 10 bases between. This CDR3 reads CASPPGDSPLHF. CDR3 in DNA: TGCGCCAGCCCCCCCGGGGATTCACCCCTCCACTTT.

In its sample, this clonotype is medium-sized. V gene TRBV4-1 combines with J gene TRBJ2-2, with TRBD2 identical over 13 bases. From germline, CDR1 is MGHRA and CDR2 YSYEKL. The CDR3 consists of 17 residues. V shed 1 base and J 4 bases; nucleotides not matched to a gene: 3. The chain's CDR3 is CASSQVGTSGVTGELFF. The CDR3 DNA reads TGCGCCAGCAGCCAAGTTGGGACTAGCGGGGTCACCGGGGAGCTGTTTTTT.

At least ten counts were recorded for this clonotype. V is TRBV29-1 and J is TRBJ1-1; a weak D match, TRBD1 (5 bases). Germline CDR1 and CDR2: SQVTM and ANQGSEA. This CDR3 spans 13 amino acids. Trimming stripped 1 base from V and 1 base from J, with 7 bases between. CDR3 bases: TGCAGCGTTGAAGTTGGACAGAACACTGAAGCTTTCTTT. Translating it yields CSVEVGQNTEAFF.

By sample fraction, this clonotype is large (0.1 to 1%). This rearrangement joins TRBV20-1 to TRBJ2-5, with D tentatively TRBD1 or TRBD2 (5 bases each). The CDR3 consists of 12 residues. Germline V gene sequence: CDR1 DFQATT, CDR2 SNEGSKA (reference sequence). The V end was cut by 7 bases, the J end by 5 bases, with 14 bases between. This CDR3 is CSGTSWGETQYF. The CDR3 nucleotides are TGCAGTGGAACATCATGGGGGGAGACCCAGTACTTC.

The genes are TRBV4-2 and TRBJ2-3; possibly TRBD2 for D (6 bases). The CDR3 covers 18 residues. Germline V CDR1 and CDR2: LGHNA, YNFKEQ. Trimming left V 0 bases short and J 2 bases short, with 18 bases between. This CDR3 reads CASSQEPFRGTYTDTQYF. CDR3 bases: TGTGCCAGCAGCCAAGAACCTTTTCGGGGGACCTACACAGATACGCAGTATTTT.